These 27 T cell receptor beta chains were sequenced from one sample in a study of long-term antiretroviral therapy in people with HIV. Investigators performed immunoSEQ version v3.0 at survey level. Profiled with immunoSEQ multiplex PCR; TCRdb holds only in-frame clones, not every one. Of some 31,000 clones listed, 95% are singletons. This material consisted of unsorted PBMCs, taken 5.3 years after starting antiretroviral therapy. The receptors shown here come from a man aged 30 to 45 with HIV.

The chain has TRBV2 and TRBJ2-1; 9 bases align to TRBD2. Germline trimming cut 4 bases from V and 4 bases from J; bases unmatched to any gene: 2. The germline V gene encodes CDR1 SNHLY and CDR2 FYNNEI. The CDR3 spans 14 residues. Written as DNA, the CDR3 is TGTGCCAGCAGTGGACTAGCGGCTTACAATGAGCAGTTCTTC. It yields the protein CASSGLAAYNEQFF.

The chain links TRBV5-1 to TRBJ1-1; unclear D gene. There are 13 residues in the CDR3. The V end was cut by 1 base, the J end by 2 bases, with 6 bases between. Germline V lookup: CDR1 SGHRS, CDR2 YFSETQ. The CDR3 is CASSLSSNTEAFF. Here the CDR3 DNA reads TGCGCCAGCAGCTTGAGTTCAAACACTGAAGCTTTCTTT. Supplemented by reference TRBV5-1 and TRBJ1-1, the full variable domain reads KAGVTQTPRYLIKTRGQQVTLSCSPISGHRSVSWYQQTPGQGLQFLFEYFSETQRNKGNFPGRFSGRQFSNSRSEMNVSTLELGDSALYLCASSLSSNTEAFFGQGTRLTVV.

This chain joins TRBV6-5 and TRBJ1-5; TRBD1 matches 7 bases. In germline, CDR1 is MNHEY, CDR2 SVGAGI. CDR3 size: 16 residues. The trim removed 0 bases at V and 9 bases at J, leaving 11 bases unmatched. CDR3 in amino acids: CASSYSKGTAGGPQHF. In DNA form, the CDR3 reads TGTGCCAGCAGTTACTCGAAAGGGACAGCCGGGGGGCCCCAGCATTTT.

This clone was counted a single time. The chain is built from TRBV30 and TRBJ2-6, with D hard to call. Trimming took 4 bases from V and 0 from J, leaving 4 bases between them. The CDR3 loop spans 13 amino acids. The germline gives CDR1 GTSNPN, CDR2 SVGIG (reference sequence). The CDR3 DNA reads TGTGCCTGGACTGGCTCTGGGGCCAACGTCCTGACTTTC. It specifies CAWTGSGANVLTF.

Concerning this clone: This sample includes further DNA sequences coding for the same CDR3. The CDR3 loop reads CASSVGYNEQFF. In nucleotides, the CDR3 is TGTGCCAGCAGCGTAGGGTACAATGAGCAGTTCTTC. The chain carries TRBV9 and TRBJ2-1; D ambiguous. Germline CDR1 and CDR2: SGDLS and YYNGEE. The CDR3 is 12 amino acids. V lost 0 bases and J 4 bases, leaving 2 bases between the germline ends.

The chain is built from TRBV9 and TRBJ2-3, with D unclear. Trimming cost V 3 bases and J 2 bases, with 13 bases left between them. In germline, CDR1 is SGDLS, CDR2 YYNGEE. The CDR3 loop spans 15 amino acids. The CDR3 reads CASSDPTFYTDTQYF. The CDR3 DNA reads as TGTGCCAGCAGCGACCCCACGTTCTACACAGATACGCAGTATTTT.

The V and J genes are TRBV9 and TRBJ1-3; no clear D gene. The CDR3 has 15 residues. The V gene's germline CDR1 is SGDLS and CDR2 YYNGEE. Trimming cost V 0 bases and J 0 bases, with 7 bases left between them. The CDR3 loop is CASSVDGVSGNTIYF. CDR3 bases: TGTGCCAGCAGCGTAGATGGGGTCTCTGGAAACACCATATATTTT.

This rearrangement joins TRBV2 to TRBJ2-7; 7 bases are a match to TRBD2. Per germline, CDR1 SNHLY and CDR2 FYNNEI. V trimming: 3 bases; J trimming: 7 bases; junction bases outside the gene matches: 3. This CDR3 spans 12 amino acids. CDR3 in amino acids: CASSEGGGEQYF. CDR3 in DNA: TGTGCCAGCAGTGAGGGGGGGGGAGAGCAGTACTTC.

The genes are TRBV5-1 and TRBJ2-5; D gene uncertain. CDR3 size: 14 residues. V gave up 0 bases and J gave up 4 bases, with 10 bases separating them. Germline lookup yields CDR1 SGHRS and CDR2 YFSETQ. CDR3 loop: CASSLAWVGETQYF. In DNA, the CDR3 is TGCGCCAGCAGCTTGGCCTGGGTAGGAGAGACCCAGTACTTC.

The chain carries TRBV4-3 and TRBJ2-7, with TRBD1 as a possible D gene (6 bases). The CDR3 is made up of 15 amino acids. Germline values: CDR1 LGHNA, CDR2 YSLEER. V was clipped by 0 bases and J by 2 bases, with 11 bases between them. The CDR3 DNA is TGCGCCAGCAGCCAAGAGCCGGACAGCCCCTACGAGCAGTACTTC. It translates to CASSQEPDSPYEQYF.

This clone was found once. The chain recombines TRBV7-9 with TRBJ1-2, with a weak D call TRBD1 (5 bases). V lost 5 bases, J lost 7 bases, and 17 bases lay in between. From germline, CDR1 is SEHNR and CDR2 FQNEAQ (reference sequence). CDR3 length: 14 amino acids. For the CDR3, the DNA is TGTGCCAGCAGCCCCTCGCGGGACTGGGGTGGCTACACCTTC. Its protein product is CASSPSRDWGGYTF.

V gene TRBV29-1 combines with J gene TRBJ1-5, with no clear D. In germline, CDR1 is SQVTM, CDR2 ANQGSEA. The CDR3 has 17 amino acids. Trimming cost V 8 bases and J 3 bases, with 26 bases left between them. CDR3 region: CSPRGYKILHHNQPQHF. CDR3 DNA: TGCAGCCCAAGAGGATATAAAATTTTGCACCACAATCAGCCCCAGCATTTT.

J is TRBJ2-7 and V is TRBV30, with D tentatively TRBD1 (6 bases). This CDR3 has 12 residues. Per the germline V gene, CDR1 is GTSNPN and CDR2 is SVGIG (reference sequence). V lost 8 bases and J lost 2, with 13 bases in between. The CDR3 region is CAVQTGPYEQYF. CDR3 bases: TGTGCCGTTCAAACAGGGCCCTACGAGCAGTACTTC.

The chain links TRBV29-1 to TRBJ2-3; 15 nucleotides align to TRBD2. J gave up 0 bases and V 4 bases, and 5 bases lay outside the gene matches. This CDR3 spans 17 amino acids. CDR1 and CDR2 from the germline V gene are SQVTM and ANQGSEA. This CDR3 reads CSVGGLAGGTSTDTQYF. For the CDR3, the DNA is TGCAGCGTTGGGGGACTAGCGGGGGGAACTAGCACAGATACGCAGTATTTT.

V and J are TRBV19 and TRBJ1-4; TRBD1 aligns across 12 bases. V trimming: 4 bases; J trimming: 9 bases; junction bases outside the gene matches: 3. Germline lookup yields CDR1 LNHDA and CDR2 SQIVND (reference sequence). The CDR3 loop spans 14 amino acids. CDR3 residues: CASSTGTGGQKLFF. Here the CDR3 DNA reads TGTGCCAGTAGTACCGGGACAGGGGGCCAAAAACTGTTTTTT.

V and J are TRBV6-6 and TRBJ2-3; D possibly corresponds to TRBD2 (6 bases). The CDR3 loop spans 15 amino acids. V was clipped by 6 bases and J by 0 bases, with 13 bases between them. Germline loops: CDR1 MNHNY, CDR2 SVGAGI (reference sequence). The CDR3 here is CASRFLSGSTDTQYF. For the CDR3, the DNA is TGTGCCAGCAGGTTCCTTAGCGGTAGCACAGATACGCAGTATTTT.

The rearrangement uses TRBV5-4 and TRBJ2-7; D is undetermined. There are 14 residues in the CDR3. Trimming shortened V by 0 bases and J by 2 bases, and 9 bases separated the two germline ends. Germline values: CDR1 SGHNT, CDR2 YYREEE (reference sequence). CDR3 sequence reads: CASSLEWGPYEQYF. DNA of the CDR3: TGTGCCAGCAGCTTGGAATGGGGTCCCTACGAGCAGTACTTC.

The chain is built from TRBV7-6 and TRBJ2-7; D unclear. The germline V gene has CDR1 SGHVS and CDR2 FNYEAQ. The CDR3 runs to 14 residues. Trimming shortened V by 1 base and J by 0 bases, and 7 bases separated the two germline ends. CDR3 nucleotides: TGTGCCAGCAGCTTAGGGTCCAGCTCCTACGAGCAGTACTTC. Protein: CASSLGSSSYEQYF.

This chain joins TRBV5-1 and TRBJ1-1, with a possible D match to TRBD1 (6 bases). Germline CDR1 SGHRS, CDR2 YFSETQ. The V end lost 1 base, the J end lost 2 bases, and 12 bases lay between the germline ends. The CDR3 covers 15 residues. CDR3 sequence: CASSLSLGHNTEAFF. For the CDR3, the DNA is TGCGCCAGCAGCTTGTCCTTGGGACACAACACTGAAGCTTTCTTT.

The chain couples TRBV19 to TRBJ2-4; 10 bases align to TRBD2. The length of the CDR3 is 16 residues. Germline CDR1 is LNHDA and CDR2 is SQIVND (reference sequence). Losses at the gene ends were 7 bases for V and 7 bases for J; bases not matched to a gene: 13. The CDR3 DNA is TGTGCCAGTACTCGAAAGCGGGAGGGATCTATGAACATTCAGTACTTC. It translates to CASTRKREGSMNIQYF. The variable domain in full, with the rest retrieved from reference TRBV19 and TRBJ2-4, is DGGITQSPKYLFRKEGQNVTLSCEQNLNHDAMYWYRQDPGQGLRLIYYSQIVNDFQKGDIAEGYSVSREKKESFPLTVTSAQKNPTAFYLCASTRKREGSMNIQYFGAGTRLSVL.

CDR3: CASRRQGAMETQYF. Written as DNA, the CDR3 is TGTGCCAGCAGACGACAGGGGGCAATGGAGACCCAGTACTTC. J is TRBJ2-5 and V is TRBV14; 10 bases are shared with TRBD1. Trimming at V came to 6 bases and at J to 5 bases, leaving 6 bases not matched to a gene. Germline V lookup: CDR1 SGHDN, CDR2 FVKESK. This CDR3 has 14 residues.

The J gene is TRBJ1-1, the V gene TRBV5-1; weak D call: TRBD1 (5 bases). The CDR3 runs 13 residues. With 6 bases removed from V and 3 bases from J, the gap between germline ends came to 12 bases. Germline V gives CDR1 SGHRS, CDR2 YFSETQ. CDR3 residues: CASNPPGDTEAFF. CDR3 DNA: TGCGCCAGCAATCCACCGGGGGACACTGAAGCTTTCTTT.

The chain combines TRBV6-1 with TRBJ2-5, with 9 positions matching TRBD2. V lost 6 bases, J lost 0 bases, and 5 bases stayed unmatched. The CDR3 covers 15 residues. The germline V gene encodes CDR1 MNHNS and CDR2 SASEGT. The CDR3 sequence: CASSPQRGDQETQYF. The CDR3 DNA reads as TGTGCCAGCAGCCCCCAGCGGGGGGACCAAGAGACCCAGTACTTC.

V gene TRBV19 combines with J gene TRBJ2-7, with D tentatively TRBD1 or TRBD2 (7 bases each). Germline CDR1 reads LNHDA; CDR2 reads SQIVND (reference sequence). CDR3 length: 14 residues. Between the trimmed V and J ends, which lost 7 bases and 6 bases, there was a span of 19 bases. The CDR3 loop is CASTNRGGLGEQYF. The DNA of the CDR3 is TGTGCCAGTACAAACAGGGGAGGACTAGGCGAGCAGTACTTC.

This clone has just one count. V gene TRBV30 combines with J gene TRBJ2-1; the D gene is possibly TRBD1 (5 bases). The ends were cut back, 2 bases at V and 8 bases at J, with 7 bases in the middle. The V gene's germline CDR1 is GTSNPN and CDR2 SVGIG (reference sequence). There are 11 residues in the CDR3. DNA of the CDR3: TGTGCCTGGAGTCGCAGGGATGAGCAGTTCTTC. This gives the protein CAWSRRDEQFF.

V gene TRBV18 combines with J gene TRBJ2-2; TRBD2 aligns across 7 bases. CDR3 length equals 16 residues. The germline CDR1 and CDR2 sequences are KGHSH and LQKENI. The junction had 10 bases not matched to a gene; V was cut back by 2 bases and J by 7 bases. CDR3 DNA: TGTGCCAGCTCACCAATGGAAGGGACTATGGGCGGGGAGCTGTTTTTT. Its translation: CASSPMEGTMGGELFF.

This chain links TRBV29-1 with TRBJ1-2, with 8 bases that match TRBD1. V trimming: 4 bases; J trimming: 4 bases; junction bases outside the gene matches: 20. The germline gives CDR1 SQVTM, CDR2 ANQGSEA. This CDR3 is 18 amino acids long. DNA for the CDR3: TGCAGCGTTGGGGGCGCCTGGGAAGGCGTCACAGGGGGCTATGGCTACACCTTC. Translation: CSVGGAWEGVTGGYGYTF.